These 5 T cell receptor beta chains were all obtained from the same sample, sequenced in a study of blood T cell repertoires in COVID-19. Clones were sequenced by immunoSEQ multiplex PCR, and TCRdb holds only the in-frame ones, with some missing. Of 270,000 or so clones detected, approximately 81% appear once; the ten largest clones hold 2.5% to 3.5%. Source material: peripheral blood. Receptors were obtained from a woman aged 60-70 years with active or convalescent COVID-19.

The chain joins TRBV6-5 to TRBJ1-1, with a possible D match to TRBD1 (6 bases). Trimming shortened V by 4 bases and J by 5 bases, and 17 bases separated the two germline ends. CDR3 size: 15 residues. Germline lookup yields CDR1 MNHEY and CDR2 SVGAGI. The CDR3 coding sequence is TGTGCCAGCAGTTCGGCAGGGGATCGCCTTACTGAAGCTTTCTTT. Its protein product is CASSSAGDRLTEAFF.

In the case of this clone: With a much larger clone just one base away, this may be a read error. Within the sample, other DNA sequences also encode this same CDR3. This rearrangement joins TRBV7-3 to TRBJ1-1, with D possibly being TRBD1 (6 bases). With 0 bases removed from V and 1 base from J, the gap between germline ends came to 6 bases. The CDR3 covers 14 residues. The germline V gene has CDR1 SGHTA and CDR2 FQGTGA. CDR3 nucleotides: TGTGCCAGCAGCTTAACAGGGGGGAACACTGAAGCTTTCTTT. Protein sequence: CASSLTGGNTEAFF.

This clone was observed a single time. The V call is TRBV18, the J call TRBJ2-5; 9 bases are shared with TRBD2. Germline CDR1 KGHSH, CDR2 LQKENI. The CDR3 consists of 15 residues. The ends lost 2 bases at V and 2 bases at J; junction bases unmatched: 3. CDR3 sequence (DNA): TGTGCCAGCTCACCAGTAGCGGGGGCGCAAGAGACCCAGTACTTC. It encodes CASSPVAGAQETQYF.

CDR3 DNA sequence: TGTGCTAGTGGTCCCCGGGACTCTGGAAACACCATATATTTT. It specifies CASGPRDSGNTIYF. The chain has TRBV12-5 and TRBJ1-3; D remains unclear. Trimming removed 5 bases at V and 0 bases at J, with 8 bases between. The CDR3 contains 14 residues. In germline, CDR1 is LGHNT, CDR2 FRNRAP. The variable domain in full, with the rest retrieved from reference TRBV12-5 and TRBJ1-3, is DARVTQTPRHKVTEMGQEVTMRCQPILGHNTVFWYRQTMMQGLELLAYFRNRAPLDDSGMPKDRFSAEMPDATLATLKIQPSEPRDSAVYFCASGPRDSGNTIYFGEGSWLTVV.

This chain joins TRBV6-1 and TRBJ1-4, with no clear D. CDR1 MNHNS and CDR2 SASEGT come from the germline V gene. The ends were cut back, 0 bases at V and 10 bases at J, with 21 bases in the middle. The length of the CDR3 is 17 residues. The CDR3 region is CASSEAGLKGPPGKLFF. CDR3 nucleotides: TGTGCCAGCAGTGAAGCGGGTCTTAAAGGTCCGCCGGGAAAACTGTTTTTT.